A single sample is the source of the 8 T cell receptor beta chains below, sequenced in a study of siplizumab effects on memory and regulatory T cells. Sequencing was performed with immunoSEQ multiplex PCR; in TCRdb, only in-frame clones are kept and a portion is missing. The sample has over 100,000 clones, over 90% seen once. Sequences were obtained from Tregs sorted from blood. The receptors come from a human donor in good health.

DNA for the CDR3: TGTGCCAGCAGAACGGGTGGCCACGGGGAAAAACTGTTTTTT. Encoded protein: CASRTGGHGEKLFF. The genes are TRBV6-5 and TRBJ1-4; unclear D gene. Trimming took off 6 bases at V and 8 bases at J, with 16 bases between the two ends. Germline loops: CDR1 MNHEY, CDR2 SVGAGI. The CDR3 sequence is 14 residues long.

This clone has a single count. The chain employs TRBV25-1 and TRBJ1-2; D not certain. Looked up from germline, CDR1 is MGHDK and CDR2 is SYGVNS. The V and J ends lost 1 base and 3 bases respectively, with 6 bases between them. The CDR3 runs 13 residues. The CDR3 loop reads CASSESWDYGYTF. The CDR3, as DNA: TGTGCCAGCAGTGAATCGTGGGACTATGGCTACACCTTC.

The gene calls are TRBV15 and TRBJ2-1; perhaps TRBD1 as D (6 bases). V was shortened by 5 bases and J by 10 bases, with 21 bases between the two germline ends. The CDR3 loop spans 15 amino acids. The germline V gene encodes CDR1 LNHNV and CDR2 YYDKDF (reference sequence). In DNA form, the CDR3 reads TGTGCCACCAGCTCCCCGGGGACACGGGTGTCGGAGCAGTTCTTC. It specifies CATSSPGTRVSEQFF.

The chain employs TRBV30 and TRBJ2-7, with 8 bases lining up with TRBD2. The CDR3 consists of 14 residues. V lost 4 bases, J lost 2 bases, and 7 bases stayed unmatched. Germline V gives CDR1 GTSNPN, CDR2 SVGIG (reference sequence). The CDR3 loop is CAWTRTSGPYEQYF. The DNA for the CDR3 is TGTGCCTGGACTCGAACTAGCGGACCCTACGAGCAGTACTTC.

On this clone: At the DNA level, this CDR3 is encoded by other sequences in the same sample as well. This chain uses TRBV18 with TRBJ1-1, with no clear D. The germline gives CDR1 KGHSH, CDR2 LQKENI. V dropped 2 bases and J dropped 2 bases, with 6 bases sitting between them. The CDR3 extends over 13 amino acids. Written as DNA, the CDR3 is TGTGCCAGCTCACCAACCAGAAACACTGAAGCTTTCTTT. Its translation is CASSPTRNTEAFF.

This sequence joins TRBV10-3 and TRBJ2-7; 8 nucleotides line up with TRBD1. Germline values: CDR1 ENHRY, CDR2 SYGVKD. The trim removed 4 bases at V and 3 bases at J, leaving 11 bases unmatched. The CDR3 consists of 16 residues. The DNA for the CDR3 is TGTGCCATCAGTGGACAGGGGATCAGTCGTCTCTACGAGCAGTACTTC. This encodes CAISGQGISRLYEQYF.

The chain is built from TRBV7-3 and TRBJ2-3, with TRBD2 matching 9 bases. The CDR3 is made up of 14 amino acids. Trimming removed 4 bases from V and 6 bases from J; junction bases left unmatched: 5. Germline assignment: CDR1 SGHTA and CDR2 FQGTGA. The CDR3 region has the DNA TGTGCCAGCAGCTCTGGACTAGCGTCTGATACGCAGTATTTT. Its protein product is CASSSGLASDTQYF.

The gene calls are TRBV15 and TRBJ1-2, with TRBD1 matching over 7 bases. The CDR3 is made up of 15 amino acids. The trim removed 6 bases at V and 1 base at J, leaving 8 bases unmatched. Germline V gene data show CDR1 as LNHNV and CDR2 as YYDKDF (reference sequence). CDR3 coding DNA: TGTGCCACCAGTCACAGGGGAGCAGTTAACTATGGCTACACCTTC. Protein: CATSHRGAVNYGYTF.